These T cell receptor beta chains were read from a single sample in a study of OX40 agonist ivuxolimab in advanced cancers. The assay was immunoSEQ multiplex PCR, and TCRdb's table has in-frame clones only and misses some. The repertoire includes over 55,000 clones, about 81% of them detected once, and about 5% sits in the top ten. The source was CD4+ or CD8+ T cells sorted from blood, collected in a trial of the OX40 agonist ivuxolimab. All receptors derive from an adult with an advanced solid tumor such as melanoma, head and neck, liver or kidney cancer. The conserved cysteine and the conserved F or W are not part of the CDR3 here. Fields, in order: J gene, V gene, CDR3 protein.

J: TRBJ2-7
V: TRBV6-5
CDR3: ASSFSGTGFGEQY

J: TRBJ1-3
V: TRBV6-5
CDR3: ASSYSWGANGNTIY

J: TRBJ2-2
V: TRBV11-2
CDR3: ASSPLSAGELF

J: TRBJ2-3
V: TRBV18
CDR3: ASSPSISPDTQY

J: TRBJ2-1
V: TRBV12-5
CDR3: ASGRALAGGNYNEQF

J: TRBJ1-2
V: TRBV7-3
CDR3: ASSSRQGDGYT

J: TRBJ1-5
V: TRBV2
CDR3: ASSDDRGGNQPQH

J: TRBJ2-7
V: TRBV11-2
CDR3: ASSTATPYGEQY

J: TRBJ2-3
V: TRBV7-9
CDR3: ASTPGVNFRSDTQY

J: TRBJ2-1
V: TRBV25-1
CDR3: ASTQTGLVVEQF

J: TRBJ1-1
V: TRBV19
CDR3: ASSKDRVTEAF